These 12 T cell receptor beta chains were all obtained from the same sample, sequenced in a study of beta chain features in type 1 diabetes. Findings and limits, study-wide: Researchers report that Type 1 diabetes patients had moderately but significantly shorter TCRB CDR3s across all four CD4+ subsets.

As every portion of the isolated RNA was reverse transcribed, the sequencing read expressed TCRB transcripts. Generated by immunoSEQ multiplex PCR, the TCRdb table keeps only in-frame clones and is missing some. The sample lists some 250,000 clones, approximately 15% occurring once. Antigens for these TCRs are unknown. The sequenced sample was naive CD4+ T cells from blood. The receptors originated from a man aged 25 to 40 with type 1 diabetes.

The table lists this clone with a few counts. The rearrangement uses TRBV4-1 and TRBJ2-7; maybe TRBD2 (6 bases). The CDR3 contains 14 residues. Germline CDR1 and CDR2: MGHRA and YSYEKL. V was pared by 3 bases and J by 7 bases, with 16 bases between. As DNA, the CDR3 is TGCGCCAGCAGCCATCCCTCGGGAGATGGGGAGCAGTACTTC. It encodes CASSHPSGDGEQYF.

The count of this clone is one. The chain couples TRBV30 to TRBJ2-7; TRBD2 agrees at 9 bases. The CDR3 covers 12 residues. The germline V gene encodes CDR1 GTSNPN and CDR2 SVGIG (reference sequence). V lost 1 base, J lost 7 bases, and 2 bases stayed unmatched. CDR3 DNA: TGTGCCTGGAGTGGGACTAGCGAAGAGCAGTACTTC. Its protein product is CAWSGTSEEQYF.

This clone was picked up a small number of times. This chain joins TRBV5-1 and TRBJ2-5; TRBD2 might be the D (5 bases). This CDR3 contains 13 residues. The germline gives CDR1 SGHRS, CDR2 YFSETQ. V was cut by 4 bases and J by 5 bases, with 12 bases left in between. The CDR3 DNA follows: TGCGCCAGCAGCCGGGGTCGCCGGGAGACCCAGTACTTC. This sequence encodes CASSRGRRETQYF.

This clone was found a few times. The chain carries TRBV27 and TRBJ1-2, with TRBD1 matching 9 bases. The CDR3 runs 15 residues. The germline V gene encodes CDR1 MNHEY and CDR2 SMNVEV (reference sequence). V lost 6 bases to trimming and J lost 4 bases; unmatched junction nucleotides: 9. CDR3: CASSLGTGRVYGYTF. In DNA form, the CDR3 reads TGTGCCAGCAGCCTAGGGACAGGGAGAGTCTATGGCTACACCTTC.

This clone was detected only a few times. The chain links TRBV19 to TRBJ1-6; D unresolved. The V and J ends lost 7 bases and 7 bases respectively, with 14 bases between them. The CDR3 has 14 residues. The V gene's germline CDR1 is LNHDA and CDR2 SQIVND (reference sequence). DNA of the CDR3: TGTGCCAGTAACGAGGACGGCGGGAATTCACCCCTCCACTTT. Encoded protein: CASNEDGGNSPLHF.

The chain couples TRBV2 to TRBJ1-1; a weak D match, TRBD1 (6 bases). This CDR3 is built from 14 residues. V lost 6 bases, J lost 4 bases, and 15 bases lay in between. Germline loops: CDR1 SNHLY, CDR2 FYNNEI. CDR3 bases: TGTGCCAGCAGGGCAGAGGGGGTCCTCACTGAAGCTTTCTTT. Translating it yields CASRAEGVLTEAFF. Full variable domain (remainder filled in from reference TRBV2 and TRBJ1-1): EPEVTQTPSHQVTQMGQEVILRCVPISNHLYFYWYRQILGQKVEFLVSFYNNEISEKSEIFDDQFSVERPDGSNFTLKIRSTKLEDSAMYFCASRAEGVLTEAFFGQGTRLTVV.

This clone occurred a few times. The chain employs TRBV25-1 and TRBJ2-7, with 10 nucleotides matching TRBD1. The CDR3 runs to 15 residues. Germline lookup yields CDR1 MGHDK and CDR2 SYGVNS. V lost 0 bases to trimming and J lost 4 bases; unmatched junction nucleotides: 3. CDR3 sequence (DNA): TGTGCCAGCAGTGAATATCGGACAGGGGGTTACGAGCAGTACTTC. It yields the protein CASSEYRTGGYEQYF.

This clone was counted between two and nine times. The chain has TRBV10-2 and TRBJ1-2, with 7 bases lining up with TRBD1. Germline CDR1 WSHSY, CDR2 SAAADI. The V gene end was trimmed by 6 bases and the J gene end by 8 bases; junction bases not matched to a gene: 9. The CDR3 is 13 amino acids. Here the CDR3 reads CASRTDRAVGYTF. DNA for the CDR3: TGCGCCAGCAGGACCGACAGGGCCGTGGGCTACACCTTC.

The V gene is TRBV29-1, the J gene TRBJ1-4; TRBD1 might be the D (6 bases). In germline, CDR1 is SQVTM, CDR2 ANQGSEA. The CDR3 runs 13 residues. V lost 7 bases, J lost 3 bases, and 12 bases lay in between. CDR3 sequence: CSGAGAPNEKLFF. The CDR3 DNA follows: TGCAGCGGGGCAGGGGCCCCTAATGAAAAACTGTTTTTT. Complete variable domain (other parts from reference TRBV29-1 and TRBJ1-4): SAVISQKPSRDICQRGTSLTIQCQVDSQVTMMFWYRQQPGQSLTLIATANQGSEATYESGFVIDKFPISRPNLTFSTLTVSNMSPEDSSIYLCSGAGAPNEKLFFGSGTQLSVL.

The chain couples TRBV5-6 to TRBJ1-5; unclear D gene. CDR1 is SGHDT, CDR2 YYEEEE, per germline. The CDR3 is made up of 16 amino acids. The ends were cut back, 2 bases at V and 0 bases at J, with 12 bases in the middle. Here the CDR3 DNA reads TGTGCCAGCAGCTTCAGGACCCGGGATAGCAATCAGCCCCAGCATTTT. Translating it yields CASSFRTRDSNQPQHF.

The sample holds a few counts of this clone. The CDR3 protein is CSVLAGGNYGYTF. The CDR3 DNA follows: TGCAGCGTTCTGGCAGGGGGGAACTATGGCTACACCTTC. V is TRBV29-1 and J is TRBJ1-2; 7 bases line up with TRBD1. CDR3 size: 13 residues. CDR1 is SQVTM, CDR2 ANQGSEA, per germline. V shed 5 bases and J 2 bases; nucleotides not matched to a gene: 5.

The V gene is TRBV5-1, the J gene TRBJ2-1; D gene uncertain. Looked up from germline, CDR1 is SGHRS and CDR2 is YFSETQ. The CDR3 covers 16 residues. Trimming removed 3 bases at V and 5 bases at J, with 18 bases between. The CDR3 sequence is CASSSGGRPGNNEQFF. The CDR3, as DNA: TGCGCCAGCAGCTCCGGTGGTAGACCAGGCAACAATGAGCAGTTCTTC. The full variable domain, completed using reference TRBV5-1 and TRBJ2-1, is KAGVTQTPRYLIKTRGQQVTLSCSPISGHRSVSWYQQTPGQGLQFLFEYFSETQRNKGNFPGRFSGRQFSNSRSEMNVSTLELGDSALYLCASSSGGRPGNNEQFFGPGTRLTVL.